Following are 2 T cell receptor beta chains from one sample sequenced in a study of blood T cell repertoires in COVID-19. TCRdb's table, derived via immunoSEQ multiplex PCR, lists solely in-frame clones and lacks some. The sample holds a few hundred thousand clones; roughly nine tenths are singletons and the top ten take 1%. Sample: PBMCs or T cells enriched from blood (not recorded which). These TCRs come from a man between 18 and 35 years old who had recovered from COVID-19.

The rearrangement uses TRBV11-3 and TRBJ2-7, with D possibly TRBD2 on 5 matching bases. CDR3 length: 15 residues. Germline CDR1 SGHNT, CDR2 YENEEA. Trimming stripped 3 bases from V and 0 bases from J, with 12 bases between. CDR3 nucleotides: TGTGCCAGCAGCTTTCGGGGATCCCCCTCCTACGAGCAGTACTTC. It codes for CASSFRGSPSYEQYF. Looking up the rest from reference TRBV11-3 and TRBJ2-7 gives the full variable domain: EAGVVQSPRYKIIEKKQPVAFWCNPISGHNTLYWYLQNLGQGPELLIRYENEEAVDDSQLPKDRFSAERLKGVDSTLKIQPAELGDSAVYLCASSFRGSPSYEQYFGPGTRLTVT.

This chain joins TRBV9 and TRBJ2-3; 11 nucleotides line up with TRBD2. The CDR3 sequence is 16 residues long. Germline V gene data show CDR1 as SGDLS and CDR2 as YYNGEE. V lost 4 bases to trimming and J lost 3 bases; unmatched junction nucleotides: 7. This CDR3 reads CASSISGGAGTDTQYF. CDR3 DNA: TGTGCCAGCAGCATTAGCGGGGGGGCGGGTACAGATACGCAGTATTTT.